This T cell receptor beta chain was captured by sequencing in a study of cytomegalovirus exposure and HLA in healthy donors. Trimming took 7 bases from V and 4 from J; bases not matched to a gene: 16. The germline V gene has CDR1 SGHRS and CDR2 YFSETQ. The CDR3 is made up of 16 amino acids. PCR primers comprised 60 Vbeta and 13 Jbeta primers. Only in-frame clones appear in the TCRdb table, and some are missing; sequencing was by immunoSEQ multiplex PCR. The sample has fewer than 200,000 clones, around 81% seen once. This chain uses TRBV5-1 with TRBJ1-1, with TRBD1 identical over 7 bases. Specimen: PBMCs. The sequence was obtained from a woman aged 25 to 39 in good health and CMV-seronegative. DNA for the CDR3: TGCGCCAGCCTAGTGGGAATGGGACAGAGTATCACTGAAGCTTTCTTT. Amino acid sequence: CASLVGMGQSITEAFF.